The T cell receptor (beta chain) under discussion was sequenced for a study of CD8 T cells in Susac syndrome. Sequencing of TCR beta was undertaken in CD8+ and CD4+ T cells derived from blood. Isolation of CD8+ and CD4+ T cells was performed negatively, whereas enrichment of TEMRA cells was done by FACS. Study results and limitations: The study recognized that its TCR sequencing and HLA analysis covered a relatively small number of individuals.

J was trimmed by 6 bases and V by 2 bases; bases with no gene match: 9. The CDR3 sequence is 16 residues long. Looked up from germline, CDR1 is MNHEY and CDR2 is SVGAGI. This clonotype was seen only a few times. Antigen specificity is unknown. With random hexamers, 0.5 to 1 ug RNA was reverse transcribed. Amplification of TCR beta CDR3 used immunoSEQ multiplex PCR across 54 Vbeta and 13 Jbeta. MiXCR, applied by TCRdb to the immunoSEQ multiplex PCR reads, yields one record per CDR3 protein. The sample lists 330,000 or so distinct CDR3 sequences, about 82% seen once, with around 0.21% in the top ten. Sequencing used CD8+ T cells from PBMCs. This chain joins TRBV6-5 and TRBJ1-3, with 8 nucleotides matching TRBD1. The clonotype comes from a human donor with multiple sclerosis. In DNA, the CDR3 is TGTGCCAGCAGTTACCAAGGACAGGGCTTGGAAAACACCATATATTTT. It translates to CASSYQGQGLENTIYF.